This TCR beta chain is drawn from a study of molecular identifiers for immune sequencing clone quantification. This clonotype has only a few counts. TCRdb itself ran the PCR reads through MiXCR, one entry per CDR3 protein. The profile shows approximately 500,000 distinct CDR3 sequences, roughly 25% of them singletons. The V and J ends lost 3 bases and 1 base respectively, with 10 bases between them. Germline CDR1 SGHTS, CDR2 YDEGEE. This CDR3 spans 14 amino acids. This TCR was recovered from a human donor in good health. Some libraries in this study had Jurkat cell RNA spiked in. The sequencing sample was made of naive CD8+ T cells from blood, with Jurkat cell RNA spiked in. Subset given: FACS-sorted CD8+CD4-CCR7+CD45RA+ naive T cells. The V gene is TRBV5-8, the J gene TRBJ2-5; D is ambiguous. The CDR3 DNA sequence: TGTGCCAGCAGCTCCCGTTTAGGCCAAGAGACCCAGTACTTC. Its protein product is CASSSRLGQETQYF.